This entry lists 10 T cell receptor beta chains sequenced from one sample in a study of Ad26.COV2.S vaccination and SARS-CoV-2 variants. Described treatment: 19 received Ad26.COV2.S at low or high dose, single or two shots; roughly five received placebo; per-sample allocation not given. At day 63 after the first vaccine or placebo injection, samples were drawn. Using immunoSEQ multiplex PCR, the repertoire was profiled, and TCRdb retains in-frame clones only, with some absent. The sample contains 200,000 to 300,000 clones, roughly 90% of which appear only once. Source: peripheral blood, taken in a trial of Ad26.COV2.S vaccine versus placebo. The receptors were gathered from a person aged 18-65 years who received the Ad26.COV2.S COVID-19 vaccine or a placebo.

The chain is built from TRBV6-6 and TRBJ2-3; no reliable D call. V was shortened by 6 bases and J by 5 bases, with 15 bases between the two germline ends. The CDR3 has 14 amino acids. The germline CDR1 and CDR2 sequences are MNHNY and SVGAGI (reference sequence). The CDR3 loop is CASSTGSSVDTQYF. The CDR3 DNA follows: TGTGCCAGCAGCACGGGTTCCTCGGTAGATACGCAGTATTTT.

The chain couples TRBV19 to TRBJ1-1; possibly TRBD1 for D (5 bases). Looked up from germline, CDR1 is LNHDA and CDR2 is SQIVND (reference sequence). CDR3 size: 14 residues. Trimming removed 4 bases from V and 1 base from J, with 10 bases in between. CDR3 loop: CASSTMGGNTEAFF. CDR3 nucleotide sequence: TGTGCCAGTAGTACAATGGGGGGGAACACTGAAGCTTTCTTT.

Here the CDR3 DNA reads TGTGCCAGCAACTCCCGGGACAGGGGCACCGGGGAGCTGTTTTTT. It yields the protein CASNSRDRGTGELFF. The rearrangement uses TRBV6-5 and TRBJ2-2, with TRBD1 matching 10 bases. This CDR3 comprises 15 residues. Germline CDR1 MNHEY, CDR2 SVGAGI. Trimming at V came to 7 bases and at J to 4 bases, leaving 6 bases not matched to a gene.

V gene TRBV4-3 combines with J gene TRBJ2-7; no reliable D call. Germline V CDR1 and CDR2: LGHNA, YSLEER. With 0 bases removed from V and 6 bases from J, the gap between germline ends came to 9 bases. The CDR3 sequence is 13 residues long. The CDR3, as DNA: TGCGCCAGCAGCCAAGATAGGCGATTCGAGCAGTACTTC. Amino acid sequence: CASSQDRRFEQYF.

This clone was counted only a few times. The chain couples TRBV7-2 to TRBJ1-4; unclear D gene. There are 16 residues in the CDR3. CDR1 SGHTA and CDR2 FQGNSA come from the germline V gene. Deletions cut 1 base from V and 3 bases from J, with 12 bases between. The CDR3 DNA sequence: TGTGCCAGCAGCTTAGGGAGTATGGTATCTAATGAAAAACTGTTTTTT. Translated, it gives CASSLGSMVSNEKLFF.

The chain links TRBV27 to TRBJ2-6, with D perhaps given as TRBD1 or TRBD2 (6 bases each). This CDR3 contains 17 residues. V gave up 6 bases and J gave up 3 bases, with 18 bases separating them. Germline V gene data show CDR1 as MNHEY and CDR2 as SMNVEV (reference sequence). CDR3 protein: CASSIGAGEVGANVLTF. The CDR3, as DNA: TGTGCCAGCAGCATAGGGGCAGGGGAGGTTGGGGCCAACGTCCTGACTTTC.

As DNA, the CDR3 is TGTGCCAGTAGTAACAGATTAGACAAGTCCTACGAGCAGTACTTC. This translates into CASSNRLDKSYEQYF. The V gene is TRBV19, the J gene TRBJ2-7; D ambiguous. Trimming stripped 4 bases from V and 1 base from J, with 14 bases between. CDR1 and CDR2 from the germline V gene are LNHDA and SQIVND (reference sequence). This CDR3 is 15 amino acids long.

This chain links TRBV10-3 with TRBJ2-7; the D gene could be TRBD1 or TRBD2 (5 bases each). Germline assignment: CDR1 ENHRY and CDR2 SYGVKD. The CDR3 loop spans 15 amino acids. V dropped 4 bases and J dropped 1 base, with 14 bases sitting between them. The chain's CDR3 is CAISATGPSSYEQYF. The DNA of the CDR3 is TGTGCCATCAGTGCCACGGGACCATCGTCCTACGAGCAGTACTTC.

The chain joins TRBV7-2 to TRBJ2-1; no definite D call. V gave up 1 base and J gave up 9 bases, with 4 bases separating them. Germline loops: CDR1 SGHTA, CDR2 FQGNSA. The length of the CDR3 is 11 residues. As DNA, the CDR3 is TGTGCCAGCAGCTTAGAAGTTGAGCAGTTCTTC. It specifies CASSLEVEQFF.

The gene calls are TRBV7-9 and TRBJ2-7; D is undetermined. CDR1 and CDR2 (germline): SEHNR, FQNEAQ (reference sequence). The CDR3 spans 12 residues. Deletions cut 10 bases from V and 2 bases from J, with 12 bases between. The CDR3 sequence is CATSGPPYEQYF. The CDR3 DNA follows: TGTGCCACCTCGGGTCCTCCCTACGAGCAGTACTTC.